This paragraph covers one T cell receptor (beta chain) sequence. Original handling: By means of reference gene primer amplification, nucleated cell counts were estimated. The repertoire was sequenced with immunoSEQ multiplex PCR; TCRdb's copy has only in-frame clones and lacks some. That table supplies the V and J calls and clone size; D and trimming were determined from the DNA. The sample contains more than 200,000 clones, about 88% of which appear only once. The sample is drawn from a study of blood T cell repertoires in COVID-19. In the study overall: Italy, Spain and the United States were the sources of the convalescent and acute COVID-19 samples. The cDNA or gDNA used as material had been derived from T cells, B-cell-depleted T cells, or PBMCs.

The germline V and J ends were trimmed by 5 bases and 2 bases, with 17 bases remaining between them. This CDR3 has 16 amino acids. Germline lookup yields CDR1 SEHNR and CDR2 FQNEAQ (reference sequence). Sequencing was done on a sample of peripheral blood. The TCR sequence derives from a man aged 65-85 years with acute or convalescent COVID-19. This chain joins TRBV7-9 and TRBJ2-3; D may be TRBD1 (6 bases). The CDR3 sequence is CASSATGTPTTDTQYF. CDR3 in DNA: TGTGCCAGCAGCGCAACCGGGACACCTACCACAGATACGCAGTATTTT.